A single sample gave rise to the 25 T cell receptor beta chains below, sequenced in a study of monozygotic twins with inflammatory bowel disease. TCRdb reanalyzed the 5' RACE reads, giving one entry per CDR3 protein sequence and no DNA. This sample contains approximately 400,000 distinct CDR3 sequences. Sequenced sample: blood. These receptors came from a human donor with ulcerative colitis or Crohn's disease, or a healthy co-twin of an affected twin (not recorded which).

This CDR3 reads CASSLAAEGWETQYF. The rearrangement joins TRBV5-1 to TRBJ2-5; TCRdb designates TRBD2, a call that cannot be tested without DNA. CDR1 is SGHRS, CDR2 YFSETQ, per germline. This CDR3 is 15 amino acids long.

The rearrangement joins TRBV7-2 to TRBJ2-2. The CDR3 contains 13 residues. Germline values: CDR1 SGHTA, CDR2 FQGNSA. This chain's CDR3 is CASRIAGTGELFF.

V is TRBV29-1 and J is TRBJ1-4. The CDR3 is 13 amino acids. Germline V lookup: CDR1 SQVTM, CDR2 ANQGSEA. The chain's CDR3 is CSVAETGYEKLFF.

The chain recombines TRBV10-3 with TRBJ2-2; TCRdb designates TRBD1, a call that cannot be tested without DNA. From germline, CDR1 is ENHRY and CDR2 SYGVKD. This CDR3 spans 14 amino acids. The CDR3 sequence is CASQGLRGTGELFF.

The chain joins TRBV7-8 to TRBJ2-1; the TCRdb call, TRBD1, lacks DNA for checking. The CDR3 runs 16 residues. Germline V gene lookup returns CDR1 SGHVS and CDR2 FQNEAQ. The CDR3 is CASSLAEGATYNEQFF.

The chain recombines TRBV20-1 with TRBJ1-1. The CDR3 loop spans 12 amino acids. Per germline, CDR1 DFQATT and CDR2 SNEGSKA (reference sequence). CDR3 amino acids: CSARDVRPEAFF.

This CDR3 reads CATSRVHSGANVLTF. The chain employs TRBV15 and TRBJ2-6. Germline V gene sequence: CDR1 LNHNV, CDR2 YYDKDF (reference sequence). The CDR3 covers 15 residues.

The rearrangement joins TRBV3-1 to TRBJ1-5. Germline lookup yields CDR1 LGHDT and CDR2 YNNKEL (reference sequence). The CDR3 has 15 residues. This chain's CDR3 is CASSQAGFSNQPQHF.

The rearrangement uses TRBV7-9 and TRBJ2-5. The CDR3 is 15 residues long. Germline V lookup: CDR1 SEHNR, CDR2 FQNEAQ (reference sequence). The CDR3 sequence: CASSLDDIGQETQYF.

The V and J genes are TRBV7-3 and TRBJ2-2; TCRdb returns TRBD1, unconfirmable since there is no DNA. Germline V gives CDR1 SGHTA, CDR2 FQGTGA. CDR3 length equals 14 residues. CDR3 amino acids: CASSLNPGSGELFF.

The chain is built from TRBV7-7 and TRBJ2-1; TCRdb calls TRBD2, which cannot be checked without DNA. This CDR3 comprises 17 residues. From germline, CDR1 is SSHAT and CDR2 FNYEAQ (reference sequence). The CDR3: CASSPGTSGSSYNEQFF.

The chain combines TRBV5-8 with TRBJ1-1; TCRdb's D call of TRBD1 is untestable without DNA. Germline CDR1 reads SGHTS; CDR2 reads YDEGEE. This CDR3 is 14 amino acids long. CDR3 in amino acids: CDSSLRQGGTEAFF.

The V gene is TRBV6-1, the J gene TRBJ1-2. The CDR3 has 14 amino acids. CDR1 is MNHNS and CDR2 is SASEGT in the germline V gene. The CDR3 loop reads CASSESHGNYGYTF.

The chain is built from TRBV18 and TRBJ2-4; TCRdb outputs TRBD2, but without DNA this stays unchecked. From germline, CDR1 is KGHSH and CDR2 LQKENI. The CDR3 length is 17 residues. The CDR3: CASSPLPVTSGQNIQYF.

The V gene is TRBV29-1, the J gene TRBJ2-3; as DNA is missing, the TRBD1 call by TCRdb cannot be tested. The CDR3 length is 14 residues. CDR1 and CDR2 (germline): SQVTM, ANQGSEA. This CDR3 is CSVDRGMPGDTQYF.

CDR3 sequence reads: CASSLNLGDTQYF. V is TRBV13 and J is TRBJ2-3. The length of the CDR3 is 13 residues. Germline CDR1 PRHDT, CDR2 FYEKMQ (reference sequence).

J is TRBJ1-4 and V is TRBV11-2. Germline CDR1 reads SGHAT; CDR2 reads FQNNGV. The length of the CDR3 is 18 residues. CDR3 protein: CASSSLEGWTSRNEKLFF.

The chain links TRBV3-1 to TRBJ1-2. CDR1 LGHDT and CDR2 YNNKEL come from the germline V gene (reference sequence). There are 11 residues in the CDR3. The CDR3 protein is CASSQDSRAFF.

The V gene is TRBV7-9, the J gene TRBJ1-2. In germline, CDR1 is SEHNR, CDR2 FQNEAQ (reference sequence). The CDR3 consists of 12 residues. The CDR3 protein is CASSKYGYGYTF.

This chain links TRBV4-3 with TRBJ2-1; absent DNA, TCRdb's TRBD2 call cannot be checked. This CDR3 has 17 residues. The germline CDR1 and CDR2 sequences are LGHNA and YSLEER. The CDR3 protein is CASSRATSGSSYNEQFF.

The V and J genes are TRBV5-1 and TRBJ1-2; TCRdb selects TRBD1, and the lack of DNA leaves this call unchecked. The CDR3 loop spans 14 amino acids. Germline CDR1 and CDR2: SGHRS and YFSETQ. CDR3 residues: CASSLGADNYGYTF.

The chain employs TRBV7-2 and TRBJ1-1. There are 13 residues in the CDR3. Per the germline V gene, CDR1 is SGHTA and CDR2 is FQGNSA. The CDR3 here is CASSLESSFEAFF.

Here the CDR3 reads CSAREFQTNTEAFF. The gene calls are TRBV20-1 and TRBJ1-1. The CDR3 has 14 residues. CDR1 is DFQATT and CDR2 is SNEGSKA in the germline V gene (reference sequence).

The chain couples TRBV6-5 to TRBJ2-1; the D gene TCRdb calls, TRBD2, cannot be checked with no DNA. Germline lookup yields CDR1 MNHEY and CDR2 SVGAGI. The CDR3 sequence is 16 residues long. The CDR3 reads CASSYSIQRGDNEQFF.

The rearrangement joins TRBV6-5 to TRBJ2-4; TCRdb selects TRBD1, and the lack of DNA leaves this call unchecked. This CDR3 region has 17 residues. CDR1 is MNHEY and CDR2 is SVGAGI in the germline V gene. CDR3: CASSYGRGQGAKNIQYF.